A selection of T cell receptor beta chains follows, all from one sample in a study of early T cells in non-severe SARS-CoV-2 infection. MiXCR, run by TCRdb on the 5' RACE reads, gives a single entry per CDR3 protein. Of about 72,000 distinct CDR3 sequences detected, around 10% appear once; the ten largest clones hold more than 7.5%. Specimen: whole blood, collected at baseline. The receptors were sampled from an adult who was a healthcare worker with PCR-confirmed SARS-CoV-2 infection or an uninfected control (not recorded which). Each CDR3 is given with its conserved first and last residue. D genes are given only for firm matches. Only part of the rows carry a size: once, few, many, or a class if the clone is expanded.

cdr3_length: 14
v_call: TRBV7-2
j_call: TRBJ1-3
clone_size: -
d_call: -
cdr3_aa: CASSFTQSGNTIYF
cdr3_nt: TGTGCCAGCAGCTTTACGCAATCTGGAAACACCATATATTTT

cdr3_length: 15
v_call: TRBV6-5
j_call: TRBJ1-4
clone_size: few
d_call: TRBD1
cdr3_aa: CASSYGGTEGEKLFF
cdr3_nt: TGTGCCAGCAGTTACGGGGGGACAGAGGGTGAAAAACTGTTTTTT

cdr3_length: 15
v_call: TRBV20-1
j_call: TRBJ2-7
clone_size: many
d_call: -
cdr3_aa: CSARDPTLNPYEQYF
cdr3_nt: TGCAGTGCTAGAGACCCGACTTTAAACCCCTACGAGCAGTACTTC

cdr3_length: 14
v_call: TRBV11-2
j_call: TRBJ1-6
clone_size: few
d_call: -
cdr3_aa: CASSLSALNSPLHF
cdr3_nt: TGTGCCAGCAGCTTATCGGCCCTAAATTCACCCCTCCACTTT

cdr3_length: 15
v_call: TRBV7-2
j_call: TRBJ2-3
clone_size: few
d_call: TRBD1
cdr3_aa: CASRGGTGSRDTQYF
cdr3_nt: TGTGCCAGCAGGGGAGGGACAGGGTCTCGGGATACGCAGTATTTT

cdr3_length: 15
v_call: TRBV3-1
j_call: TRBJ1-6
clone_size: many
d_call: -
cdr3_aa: CASSGNRGYNSPLHF
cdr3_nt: TGTGCCAGCAGCGGCAATAGGGGGTATAATTCACCCCTCCACTTT

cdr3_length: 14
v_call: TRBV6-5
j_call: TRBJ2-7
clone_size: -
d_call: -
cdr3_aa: CASSYSSTTYEQYF
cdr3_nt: TGTGCCAGCAGTTACTCGTCTACTACCTACGAGCAGTACTTC

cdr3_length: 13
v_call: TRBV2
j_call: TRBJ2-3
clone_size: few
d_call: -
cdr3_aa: CASRGPGGREQYF
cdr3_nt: TGTGCCAGCAGGGGCCCGGGGGGCCGGGAGCAGTATTTT

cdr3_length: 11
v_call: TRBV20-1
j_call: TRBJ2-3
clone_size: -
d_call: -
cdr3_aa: CSANSPVTQYF
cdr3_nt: TGCAGTGCTAACTCCCCCGTAACGCAGTATTTT

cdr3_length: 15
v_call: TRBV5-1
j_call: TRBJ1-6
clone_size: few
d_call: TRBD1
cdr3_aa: CASSLAQGGNSPLHF
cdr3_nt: TGCGCCAGCAGCTTGGCACAGGGGGGAAATTCACCCCTCCACTTT

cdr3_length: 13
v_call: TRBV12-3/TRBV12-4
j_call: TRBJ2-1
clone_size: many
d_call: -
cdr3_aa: CASRRDSGGEQFF
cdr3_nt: TGTGCCAGCAGACGGGACTCCGGAGGGGAGCAGTTCTTC

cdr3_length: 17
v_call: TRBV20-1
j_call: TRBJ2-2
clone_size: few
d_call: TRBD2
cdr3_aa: CSARGHGAGANTGELFF
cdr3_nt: TGCAGTGCTAGAGGGCACGGGGCGGGGGCGAACACCGGGGAGCTGTTTTTT

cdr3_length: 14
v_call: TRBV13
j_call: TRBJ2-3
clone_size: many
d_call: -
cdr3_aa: CASSLSGSPDTQYF
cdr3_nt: TGTGCCAGCAGCTTATCGGGTAGCCCAGATACGCAGTATTTT

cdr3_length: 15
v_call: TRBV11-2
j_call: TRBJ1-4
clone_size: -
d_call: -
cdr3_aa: CASRTSGHLNGKLFF
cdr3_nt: TGTGCCAGCAGAACTTCGGGACACCTTAATGGAAAACTGTTTTTT

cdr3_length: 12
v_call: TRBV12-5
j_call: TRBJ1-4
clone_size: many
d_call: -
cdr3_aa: CASAGAQEKLFF
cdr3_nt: TGTGCTAGCGCGGGGGCTCAAGAAAAACTGTTTTTT

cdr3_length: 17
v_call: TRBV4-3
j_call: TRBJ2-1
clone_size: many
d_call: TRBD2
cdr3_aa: CASSQEVTSGSYNEQFF
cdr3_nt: TGCGCCAGCAGCCAAGAGGTTACTAGCGGGTCCTACAATGAGCAGTTCTTC

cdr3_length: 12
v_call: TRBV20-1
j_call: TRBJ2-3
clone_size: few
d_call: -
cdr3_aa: CSAGGGTDTQYF
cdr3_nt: TGCAGTGCAGGCGGCGGCACAGATACGCAGTATTTT

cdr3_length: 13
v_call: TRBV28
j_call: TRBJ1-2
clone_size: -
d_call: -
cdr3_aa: CASSLYGGHGYTF
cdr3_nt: TGTGCCAGCAGTTTGTACGGCGGTCATGGCTACACCTTC

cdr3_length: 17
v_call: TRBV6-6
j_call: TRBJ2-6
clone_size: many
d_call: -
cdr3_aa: CASTPGLLFSGANVLTF
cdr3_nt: TGTGCCAGCACCCCTGGCCTGTTATTCTCTGGGGCCAACGTCCTGACTTTC

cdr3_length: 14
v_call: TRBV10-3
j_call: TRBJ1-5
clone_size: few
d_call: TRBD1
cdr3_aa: CATQGARGNQPQHF
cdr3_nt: TGTGCCACACAGGGGGCGCGAGGCAATCAGCCCCAGCATTTT

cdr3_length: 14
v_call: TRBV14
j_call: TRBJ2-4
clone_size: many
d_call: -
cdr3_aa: CASSQTLAKNIQYF
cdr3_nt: TGTGCCAGCAGTCAGACTTTAGCCAAAAACATTCAGTACTTC

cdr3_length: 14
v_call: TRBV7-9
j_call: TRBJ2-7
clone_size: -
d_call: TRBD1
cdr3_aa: CASRAGGIPYEQYF
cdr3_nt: TGTGCCAGCAGAGCAGGGGGAATTCCCTACGAGCAGTACTTC

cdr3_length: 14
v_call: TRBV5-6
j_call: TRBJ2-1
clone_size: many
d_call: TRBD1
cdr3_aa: CASSLDRGYNEQFF
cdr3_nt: TGTGCCAGCAGCTTAGACAGGGGTTACAATGAGCAGTTCTTC

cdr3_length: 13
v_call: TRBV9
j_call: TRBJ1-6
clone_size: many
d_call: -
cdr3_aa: CASSVAQNSPLHF
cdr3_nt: TGTGCCAGCAGCGTAGCCCAGAATTCACCCCTCCACTTT

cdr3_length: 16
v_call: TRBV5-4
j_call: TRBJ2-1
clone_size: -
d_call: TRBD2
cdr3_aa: CASSPGRGGAYNEQFF
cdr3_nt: TGTGCCAGCAGCCCCGGCCGCGGGGGGGCCTACAATGAGCAGTTCTTC

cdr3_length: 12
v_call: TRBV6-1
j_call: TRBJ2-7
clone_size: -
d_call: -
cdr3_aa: CASSEWSYEQYF
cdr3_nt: TGTGCCAGCAGTGAATGGTCTTACGAGCAGTACTTC

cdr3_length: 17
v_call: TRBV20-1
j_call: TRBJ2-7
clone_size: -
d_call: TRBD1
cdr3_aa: CSARDRFGTGPSYEQYF
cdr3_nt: TGCAGTGCTAGAGATAGGTTTGGGACAGGGCCTTCCTACGAGCAGTACTTC

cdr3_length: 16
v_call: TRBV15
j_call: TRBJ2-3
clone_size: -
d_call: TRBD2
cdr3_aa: CATSRSSGVPTDTQYF
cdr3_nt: TGTGCCACCAGCAGATCTAGCGGGGTACCGACAGATACGCAGTATTTT

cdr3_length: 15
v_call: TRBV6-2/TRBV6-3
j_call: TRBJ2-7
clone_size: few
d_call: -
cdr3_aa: CASTLLPESLYEQYF
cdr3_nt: TGTGCCAGCACCCTTCTTCCGGAATCCCTATACGAGCAGTACTTC

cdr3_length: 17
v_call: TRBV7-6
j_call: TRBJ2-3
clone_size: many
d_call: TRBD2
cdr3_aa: CASSPTSGGSLTDTQYF
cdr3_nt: TGTGCCAGCAGCCCAACTAGCGGGGGGTCCCTCACAGATACGCAGTATTTT

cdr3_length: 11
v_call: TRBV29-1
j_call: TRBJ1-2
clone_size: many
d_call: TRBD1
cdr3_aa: CSVVGQGGNTF
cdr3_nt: TGCAGCGTCGTGGGACAGGGTGGCAACACCTTC

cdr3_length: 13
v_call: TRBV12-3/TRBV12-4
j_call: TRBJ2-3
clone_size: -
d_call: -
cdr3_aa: CASSLPGVDTQYF
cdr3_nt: TGTGCCAGCAGTTTACCGGGGGTCGATACGCAGTATTTT

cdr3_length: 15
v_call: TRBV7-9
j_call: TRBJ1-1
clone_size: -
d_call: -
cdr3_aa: CASSLGSISNTEAFF
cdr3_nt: TGTGCCAGCAGCTTAGGGTCAATTTCGAACACTGAAGCTTTCTTT

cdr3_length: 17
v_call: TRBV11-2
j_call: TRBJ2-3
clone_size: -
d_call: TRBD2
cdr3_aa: CASSLERLAGYTDTQYF
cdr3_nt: TGTGCCAGCAGCTTAGAACGACTAGCGGGGTACACAGATACGCAGTATTTT

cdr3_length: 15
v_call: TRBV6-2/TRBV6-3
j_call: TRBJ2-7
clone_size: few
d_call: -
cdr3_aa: CASVYSMRQPGEQYF
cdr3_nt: TGTGCCAGCGTTTACTCGATGCGCCAACCGGGTGAGCAGTACTTC

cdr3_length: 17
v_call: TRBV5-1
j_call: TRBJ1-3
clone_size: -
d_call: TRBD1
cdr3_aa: CASSLAGRDRAGNTIYF
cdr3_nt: TGCGCCAGCAGCTTGGCCGGCAGAGACAGGGCCGGAAACACCATATATTTT

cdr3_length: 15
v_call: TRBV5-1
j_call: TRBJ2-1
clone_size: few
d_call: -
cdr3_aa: CASSLGQGRYNEQFF
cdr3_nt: TGCGCCAGCAGCTTGGGGCAGGGTCGGTACAATGAGCAGTTCTTC

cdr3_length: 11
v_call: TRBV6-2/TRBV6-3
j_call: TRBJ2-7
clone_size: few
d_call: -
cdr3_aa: CASSRTDEQYF
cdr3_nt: TGTGCCAGCAGTCGAACGGACGAGCAGTACTTC

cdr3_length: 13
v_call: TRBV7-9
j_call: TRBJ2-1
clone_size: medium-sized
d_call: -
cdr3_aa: CASSEGANNEQFF
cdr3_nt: TGTGCCAGCAGTGAGGGAGCGAACAATGAGCAGTTCTTC

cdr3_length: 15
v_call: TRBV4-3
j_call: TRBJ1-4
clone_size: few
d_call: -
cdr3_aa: CASSPGVGTKKKLFF
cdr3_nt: TGCGCCAGCAGCCCGGGCGTAGGTACGAAGAAAAAACTGTTTTTT